The entry below describes one T cell receptor (beta chain). Germline values: CDR1 SQVTM, CDR2 ANQGSEA. V lost 4 bases and J 6 bases, leaving 16 bases between the germline ends. There are 13 residues in the CDR3. This sample is drawn from a study of cytotoxic CD8 clonotypes in ibrutinib-treated CLL. Sequencing used immunoSEQ multiplex PCR; TCRdb keeps in-frame clones, though not all of them. The sample records roughly 150,000 clones, approximately 91% being singletons. The chain recombines TRBV29-1 with TRBJ2-7, with D tentatively TRBD1 (5 bases). The clonotype was recovered from a human donor with chronic lymphocytic leukemia. The starting material was PBMCs, obtained at disease progression, from a patient treated with ibrutinib. The CDR3 DNA reads as TGCAGCGTTGTCCCAGACAGCCCGTCCGAGCAGTACTTC. Amino acid sequence: CSVVPDSPSEQYF.